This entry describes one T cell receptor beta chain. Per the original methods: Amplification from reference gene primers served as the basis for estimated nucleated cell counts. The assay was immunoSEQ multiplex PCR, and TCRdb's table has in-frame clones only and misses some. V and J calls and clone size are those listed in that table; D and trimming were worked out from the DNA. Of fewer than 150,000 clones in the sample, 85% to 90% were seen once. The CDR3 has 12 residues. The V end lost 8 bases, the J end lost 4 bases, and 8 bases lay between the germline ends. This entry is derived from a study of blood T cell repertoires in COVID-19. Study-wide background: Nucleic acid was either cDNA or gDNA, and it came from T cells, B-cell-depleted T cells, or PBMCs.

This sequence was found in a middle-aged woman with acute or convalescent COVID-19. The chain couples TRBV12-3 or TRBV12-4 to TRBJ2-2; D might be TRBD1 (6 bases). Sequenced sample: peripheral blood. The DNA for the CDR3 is TGTGCCAGCGGCAGGGGCACCGGGGAGCTGTTTTTT. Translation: CASGRGTGELFF.